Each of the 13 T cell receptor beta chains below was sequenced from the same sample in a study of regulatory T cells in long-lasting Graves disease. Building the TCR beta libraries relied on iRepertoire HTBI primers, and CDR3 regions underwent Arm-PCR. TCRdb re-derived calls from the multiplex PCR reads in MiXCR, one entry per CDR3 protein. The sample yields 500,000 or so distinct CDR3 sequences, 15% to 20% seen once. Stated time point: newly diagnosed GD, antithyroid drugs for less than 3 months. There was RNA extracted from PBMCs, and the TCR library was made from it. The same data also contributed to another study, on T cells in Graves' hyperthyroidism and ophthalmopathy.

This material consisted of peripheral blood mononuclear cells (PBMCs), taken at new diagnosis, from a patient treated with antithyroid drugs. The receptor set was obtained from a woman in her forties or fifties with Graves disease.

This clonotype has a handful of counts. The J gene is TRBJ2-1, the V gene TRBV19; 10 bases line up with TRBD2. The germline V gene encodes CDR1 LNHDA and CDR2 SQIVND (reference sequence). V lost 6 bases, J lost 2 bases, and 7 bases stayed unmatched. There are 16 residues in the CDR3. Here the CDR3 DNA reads TGTGCCAGTAGCAATCTAGCGGGGGTGGCCTACAATGAGCAGTTCTTC. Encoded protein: CASSNLAGVAYNEQFF.

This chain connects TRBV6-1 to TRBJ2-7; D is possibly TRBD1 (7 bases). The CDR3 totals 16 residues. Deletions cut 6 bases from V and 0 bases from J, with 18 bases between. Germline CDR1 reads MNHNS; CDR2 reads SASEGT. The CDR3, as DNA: TGTGCCAGCAGCCTCGATTGGGGGGACAGCTCCTACGAGCAGTACTTC. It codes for CASSLDWGDSSYEQYF.

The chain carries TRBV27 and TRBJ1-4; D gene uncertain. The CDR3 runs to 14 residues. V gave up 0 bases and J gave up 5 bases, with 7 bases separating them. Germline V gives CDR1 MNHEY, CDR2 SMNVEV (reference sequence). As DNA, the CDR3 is TGTGCCAGCAGTTTATCGTTTGCGAATGAAAAACTGTTTTTT. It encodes CASSLSFANEKLFF.

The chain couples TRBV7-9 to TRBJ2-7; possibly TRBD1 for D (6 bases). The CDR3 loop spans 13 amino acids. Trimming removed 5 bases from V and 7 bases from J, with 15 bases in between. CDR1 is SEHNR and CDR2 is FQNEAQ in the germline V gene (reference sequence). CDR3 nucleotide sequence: TGTGCCAGCAGCCAAACGGGACACAATGAGCAGTACTTC. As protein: CASSQTGHNEQYF.

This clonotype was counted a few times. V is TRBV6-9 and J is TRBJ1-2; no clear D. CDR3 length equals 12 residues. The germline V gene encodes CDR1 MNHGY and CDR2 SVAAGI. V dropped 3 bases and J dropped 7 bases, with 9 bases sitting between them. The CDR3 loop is CASSYLEGGYTF. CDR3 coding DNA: TGTGCCAGCAGTTACTTGGAGGGTGGCTACACCTTC.

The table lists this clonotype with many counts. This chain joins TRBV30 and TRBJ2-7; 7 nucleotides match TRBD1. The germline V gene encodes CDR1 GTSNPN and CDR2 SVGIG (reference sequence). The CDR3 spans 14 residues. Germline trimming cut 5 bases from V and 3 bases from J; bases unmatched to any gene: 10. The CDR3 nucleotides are TGTGCCTGGGCGAATTGGGGACAGAACTACGAGCAGTACTTC. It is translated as CAWANWGQNYEQYF.

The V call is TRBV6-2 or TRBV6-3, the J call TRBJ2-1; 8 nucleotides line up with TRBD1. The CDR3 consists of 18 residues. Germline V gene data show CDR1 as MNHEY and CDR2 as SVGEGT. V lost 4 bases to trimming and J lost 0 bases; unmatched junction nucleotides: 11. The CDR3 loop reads CASSFSTGALSSYNEQFF. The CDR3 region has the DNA TGTGCCAGCAGTTTCTCGACAGGGGCCCTAAGCTCCTACAATGAGCAGTTCTTC.

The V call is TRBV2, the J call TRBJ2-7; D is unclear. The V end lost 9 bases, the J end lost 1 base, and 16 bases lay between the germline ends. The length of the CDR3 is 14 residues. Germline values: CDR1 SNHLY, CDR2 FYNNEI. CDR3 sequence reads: CASQIGSASYEQYF. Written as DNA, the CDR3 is TGTGCCAGTCAAATCGGATCGGCGTCCTACGAGCAGTACTTC. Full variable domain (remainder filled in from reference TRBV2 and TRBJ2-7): EPEVTQTPSHQVTQMGQEVILRCVPISNHLYFYWYRQILGQKVEFLVSFYNNEISEKSEIFDDQFSVERPDGSNFTLKIRSTKLEDSAMYFCASQIGSASYEQYFGPGTRLTVT.

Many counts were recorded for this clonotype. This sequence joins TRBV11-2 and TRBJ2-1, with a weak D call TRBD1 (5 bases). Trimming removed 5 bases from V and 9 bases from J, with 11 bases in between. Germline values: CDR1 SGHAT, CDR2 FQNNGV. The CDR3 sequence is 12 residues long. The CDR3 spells CASSLVGVEQFF. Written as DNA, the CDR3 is TGTGCCAGCAGCCTAGTAGGGGTTGAGCAGTTCTTC.

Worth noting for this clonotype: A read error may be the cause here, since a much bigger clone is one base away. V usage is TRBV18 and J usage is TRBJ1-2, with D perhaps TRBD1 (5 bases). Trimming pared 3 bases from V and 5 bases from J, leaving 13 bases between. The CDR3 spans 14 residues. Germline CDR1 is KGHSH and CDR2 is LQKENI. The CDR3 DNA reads TGTGCCAGCTCACCCGGCAGGGCCTCTTATGGCTACACCTTC. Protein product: CASSPGRASYGYTF. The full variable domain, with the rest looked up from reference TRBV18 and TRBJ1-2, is NAGVMQNPRHLVRRRGQEARLRCSPMKGHSHVYWYRQLPEEGLKFMVYLQKENIIDESGMPKERFSAEFPKEGPSILRIQQVVRGDSAAYFCASSPGRASYGYTFGSGTRLTVV.

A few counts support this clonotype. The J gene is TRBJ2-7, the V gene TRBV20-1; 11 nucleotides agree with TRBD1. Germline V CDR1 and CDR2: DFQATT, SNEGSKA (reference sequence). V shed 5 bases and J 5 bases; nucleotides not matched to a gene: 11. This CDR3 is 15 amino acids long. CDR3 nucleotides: TGCAGTGCTCCCCTCGGGACAGGGGGGTCAGACGAGCAGTACTTC. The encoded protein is CSAPLGTGGSDEQYF.

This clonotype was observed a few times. CDR3 residues: CASTGGNGGETQYF. The CDR3 coding sequence is TGTGCCAGCACCGGGGGGAACGGGGGTGAGACCCAGTACTTC. The chain joins TRBV6-1 to TRBJ2-3; TRBD2 matches at 7 bases. The tail of the sequence fits TRBJ2-5 better, so the J call may be wrong. Germline V gene lookup returns CDR1 MNHNS and CDR2 SASEGT. The CDR3 extends over 14 amino acids.

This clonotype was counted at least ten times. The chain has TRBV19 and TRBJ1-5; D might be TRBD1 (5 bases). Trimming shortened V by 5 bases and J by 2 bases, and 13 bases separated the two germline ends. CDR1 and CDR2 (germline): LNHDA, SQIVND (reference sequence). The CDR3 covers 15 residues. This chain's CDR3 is CASSATRVGNQPQHF. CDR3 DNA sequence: TGTGCCAGTAGTGCGACCAGGGTCGGCAATCAGCCCCAGCATTTT. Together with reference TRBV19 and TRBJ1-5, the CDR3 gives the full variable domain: DGGITQSPKYLFRKEGQNVTLSCEQNLNHDAMYWYRQDPGQGLRLIYYSQIVNDFQKGDIAEGYSVSREKKESFPLTVTSAQKNPTAFYLCASSATRVGNQPQHFGDGTRLSIL.